This TCR beta chain emerged from a study of shared T cell receptors in the human thymus. Here immunoSEQ multiplex PCR was the method, and the copy in TCRdb shows in-frame clones only, minus some. The sample yields roughly 550,000 clones, about 84% seen once. CDR3 length: 14 residues. Germline V CDR1 and CDR2: SGHTA, FQGNSA. V gave up 5 bases and J gave up 0 bases, with 10 bases separating them. In addition, the sample was reused for a study of human thymus T cells.

V is TRBV7-2 and J is TRBJ1-2; no reliable D call. The receptor was derived from a boy younger than two with a congenital heart defect. Sequenced material: thymocytes. The CDR3 nucleotides are TGTGCCAGCAGCCCCTTAACAGCTAACTATGGCTACACCTTC. Amino acids: CASSPLTANYGYTF.